This T cell receptor beta chain originates from a study of T cell responses to AZD1222 COVID-19 vaccine. Study results and caveats: Targets within unmutated variant regions were reportedly found for nearly half of spike-specific TCRs. After the peak T cell response, and only then, were repertoires sampled. Females outnumbered males among donors, who were mostly white British; clonal diversity was possibly underestimated.

Assay used: immunoSEQ multiplex PCR; TCRdb lists only in-frame clones, some missing. The table shows roughly 60,000 clones, with 75% to 85% occurring only once. V lost 2 bases to trimming and J lost 7 bases, with 5 bases between them. Germline loops: CDR1 DFQATT, CDR2 SNEGSKA (reference sequence). This CDR3 spans 11 amino acids. On this clone itself: Its antigen remains unknown.

The J gene is TRBJ2-2, the V gene TRBV20-1; no definite D call. Material: peripheral blood, obtained on day 0 of AZD1222 vaccination. This TCR came from an adult in good health. CDR3 nucleotides: TGCAGTGCTAGAAGAGACGGGGAGCTGTTTTTT. This gives the protein CSARRDGELFF.